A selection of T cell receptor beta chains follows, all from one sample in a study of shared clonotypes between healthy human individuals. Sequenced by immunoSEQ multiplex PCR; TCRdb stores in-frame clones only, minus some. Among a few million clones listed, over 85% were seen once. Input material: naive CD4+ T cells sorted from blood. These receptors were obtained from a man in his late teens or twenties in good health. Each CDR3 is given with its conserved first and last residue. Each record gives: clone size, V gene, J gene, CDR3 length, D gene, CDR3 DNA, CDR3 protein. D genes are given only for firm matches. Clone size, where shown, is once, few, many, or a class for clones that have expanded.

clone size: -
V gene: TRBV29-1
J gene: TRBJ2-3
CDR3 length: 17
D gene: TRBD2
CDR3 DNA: TGCAGCGTTGTCGGGACTAGCGGGTCTCTGCTAACAGATACGCAGTATTTT
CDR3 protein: CSVVGTSGSLLTDTQYF

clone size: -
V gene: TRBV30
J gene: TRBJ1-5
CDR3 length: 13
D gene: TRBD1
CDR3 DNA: TGTGCCTGGGGGACAGGGAAGGATCAGCCCCAGCATTTT
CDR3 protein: CAWGTGKDQPQHF

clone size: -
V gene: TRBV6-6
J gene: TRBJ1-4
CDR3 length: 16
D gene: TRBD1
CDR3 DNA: TGTGCCAGCAGTCCGGGACAGGGAGCAACTAATGAAAAACTGTTTTTT
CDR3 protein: CASSPGQGATNEKLFF

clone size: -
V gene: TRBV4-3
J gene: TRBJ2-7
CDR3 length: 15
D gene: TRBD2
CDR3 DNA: TGCGCCAGCAGCCAAGCGAGCGGGAGCTTTAGCGAGCAGTACTTC
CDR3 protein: CASSQASGSFSEQYF

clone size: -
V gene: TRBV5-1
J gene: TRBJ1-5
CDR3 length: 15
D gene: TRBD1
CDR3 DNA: TGCGCCAGCAGCACCGATGGACAGGAAAACCAGCCCCAGCATTTT
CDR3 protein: CASSTDGQENQPQHF

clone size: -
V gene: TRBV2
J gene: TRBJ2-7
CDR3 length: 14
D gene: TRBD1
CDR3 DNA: TGTGCCAGCGAGCTGGACAGGGGCTCCTACGAGCAGTACTTC
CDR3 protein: CASELDRGSYEQYF

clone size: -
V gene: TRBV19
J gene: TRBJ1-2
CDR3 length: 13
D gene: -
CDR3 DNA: TGTGCCAGTAGTATCCCAGATAACTATGGCTACACCTTC
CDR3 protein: CASSIPDNYGYTF

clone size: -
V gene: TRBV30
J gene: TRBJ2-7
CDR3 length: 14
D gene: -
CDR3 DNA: TGTGCCTGGAGTGTTAGATCAACCGCCTACGAGCAGTACTTC
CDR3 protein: CAWSVRSTAYEQYF

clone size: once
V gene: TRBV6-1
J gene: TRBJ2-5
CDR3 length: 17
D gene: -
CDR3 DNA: TGTGCCAGCAGTGAAGTGCGTAGGGCAGGCCCAAGGGAGACCCAGTACTTC
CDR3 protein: CASSEVRRAGPRETQYF

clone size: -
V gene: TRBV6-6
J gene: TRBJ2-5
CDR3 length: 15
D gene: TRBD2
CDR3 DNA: TGTGCCAGCAGTTACGTCCGGGGGGACCAAGAGACCCAGTACTTC
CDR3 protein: CASSYVRGDQETQYF

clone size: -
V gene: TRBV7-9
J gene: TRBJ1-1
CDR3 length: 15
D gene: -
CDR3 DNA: TGTGCCAGCAGCTTAGCGGGCGCAGGGATCGGTGAAGCTTTCTTT
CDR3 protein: CASSLAGAGIGEAFF

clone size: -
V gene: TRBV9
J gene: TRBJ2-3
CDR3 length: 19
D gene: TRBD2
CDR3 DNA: TGTGCCAGCAGCGTTCCGGGACTAGAATATCTATGTCACACAGATACGCAGTATTTT
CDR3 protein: CASSVPGLEYLCHTDTQYF

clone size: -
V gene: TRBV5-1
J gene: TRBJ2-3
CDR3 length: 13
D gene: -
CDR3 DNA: TGCGCCAGCAGCCCCCAGGCTACAGATACGCAGTATTTT
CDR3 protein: CASSPQATDTQYF

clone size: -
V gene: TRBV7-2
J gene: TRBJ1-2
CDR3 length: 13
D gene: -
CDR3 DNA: TGTGCCAGCAGCCCGACGCCTCCGGAGGGCTACACCTTC
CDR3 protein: CASSPTPPEGYTF

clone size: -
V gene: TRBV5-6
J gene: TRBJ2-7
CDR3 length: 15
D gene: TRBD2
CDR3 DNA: TGTGCCAGCAGCTATTCTGGACTAGCGGGAGTCGAGCAGTACTTC
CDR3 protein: CASSYSGLAGVEQYF

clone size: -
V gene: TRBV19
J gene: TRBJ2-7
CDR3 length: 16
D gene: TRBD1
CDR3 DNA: TGTGCCAGTAGTATACGTCAAGGGACAGGGTCCTACGAGCAGTACTTC
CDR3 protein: CASSIRQGTGSYEQYF

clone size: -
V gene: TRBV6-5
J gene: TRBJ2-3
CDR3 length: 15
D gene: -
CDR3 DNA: TGTGCCAGCAGGCGCCGGGGGTTAGACACAGATACGCAGTATTTT
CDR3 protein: CASRRRGLDTDTQYF

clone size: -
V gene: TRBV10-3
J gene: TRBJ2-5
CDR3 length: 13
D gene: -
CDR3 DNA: TGTGCCATCAGTGAAGGATACCAAGCGACCCAGTACTTC
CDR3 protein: CAISEGYQATQYF

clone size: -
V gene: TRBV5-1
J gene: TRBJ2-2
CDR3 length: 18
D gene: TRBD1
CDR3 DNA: TGCGCCAGCAGCTTGGTCGGCCTTAACAGGGGGTACACCGGGGAGCTGTTTTTT
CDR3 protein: CASSLVGLNRGYTGELFF

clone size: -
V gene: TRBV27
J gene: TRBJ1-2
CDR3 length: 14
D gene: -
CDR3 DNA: TGTGCCAGCAGTCCCCGGACAGATAACTATGGCTACACCTTC
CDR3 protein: CASSPRTDNYGYTF

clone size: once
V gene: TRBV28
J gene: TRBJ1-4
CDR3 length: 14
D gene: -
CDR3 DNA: TGTGCCAGCAGTTTATACGCAACTAATGAAAAACTGTTTTTT
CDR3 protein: CASSLYATNEKLFF

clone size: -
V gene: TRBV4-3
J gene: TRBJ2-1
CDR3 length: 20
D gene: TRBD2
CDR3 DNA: TGCGCCAGCAGCCAAGATCTGCTAGCGGGAGGCCTGAGCTCCTACAATGAGCAGTTCTTC
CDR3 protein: CASSQDLLAGGLSSYNEQFF

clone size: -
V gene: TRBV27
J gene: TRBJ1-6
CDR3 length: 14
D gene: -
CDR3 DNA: TGTGCCAGCAGGCGGGACAATTCAAATTCACCCCTCCACTTT
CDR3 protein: CASRRDNSNSPLHF

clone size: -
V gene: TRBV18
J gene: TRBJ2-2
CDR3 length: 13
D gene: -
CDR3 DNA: TGTGCCAGCTCACCCAGGGACACCGGGGAGCTGTTTTTT
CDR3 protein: CASSPRDTGELFF

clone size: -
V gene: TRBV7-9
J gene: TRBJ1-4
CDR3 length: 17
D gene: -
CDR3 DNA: TGTGCCAGCAGCTTAGGGTTTCCCGGGATTCGAGATGAAAAACTGTTTTTT
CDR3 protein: CASSLGFPGIRDEKLFF

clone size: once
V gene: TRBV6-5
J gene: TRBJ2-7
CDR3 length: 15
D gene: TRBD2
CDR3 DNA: TGTGCCAGCAGGGTAGCGGGAGGGCCGTCCTACGAGCAGTACTTC
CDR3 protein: CASRVAGGPSYEQYF

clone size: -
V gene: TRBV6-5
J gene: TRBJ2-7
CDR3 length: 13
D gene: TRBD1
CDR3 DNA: TGTGCCAGCAGTAGAGGACAGGCTCGAGAGCAGTACTTC
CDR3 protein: CASSRGQAREQYF

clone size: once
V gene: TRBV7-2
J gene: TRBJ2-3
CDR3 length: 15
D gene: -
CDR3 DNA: TGTGCCAGCAGCCAAACCGGAAGAGGGGGAGATACGCAGTATTTT
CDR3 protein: CASSQTGRGGDTQYF

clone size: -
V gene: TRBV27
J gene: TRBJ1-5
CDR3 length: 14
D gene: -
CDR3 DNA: TGTGCCAGCAGACAAACAGGGATAATTCAGCCCCAGCATTTT
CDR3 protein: CASRQTGIIQPQHF

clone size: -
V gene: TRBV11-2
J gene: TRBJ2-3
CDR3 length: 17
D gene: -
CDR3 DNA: TGTGCCAGCAGCTTAGATCAGGAGACCTTGGGCACAGATACGCAGTATTTT
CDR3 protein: CASSLDQETLGTDTQYF

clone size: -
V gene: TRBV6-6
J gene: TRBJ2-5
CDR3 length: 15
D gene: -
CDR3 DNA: TGTGCCAGCAGTTATTACGCCAGGGACCAAGAGACCCAGTACTTC
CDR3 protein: CASSYYARDQETQYF

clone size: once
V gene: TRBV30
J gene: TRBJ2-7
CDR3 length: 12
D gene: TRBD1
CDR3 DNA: TGTGCCTGGAGCGGGCCCGGGACAGAAGGATACTTC
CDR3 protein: CAWSGPGTEGYF

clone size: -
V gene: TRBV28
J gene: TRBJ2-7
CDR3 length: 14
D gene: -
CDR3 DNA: TGTGCCAGCAGTTTCCGGGACGGGATCTACGAGCAGTACTTC
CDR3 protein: CASSFRDGIYEQYF

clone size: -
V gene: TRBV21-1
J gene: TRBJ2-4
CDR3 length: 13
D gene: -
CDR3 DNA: TGTGCCAGCAGCGACCGGACCAAGGACATTCAGTACTTC
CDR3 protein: CASSDRTKDIQYF

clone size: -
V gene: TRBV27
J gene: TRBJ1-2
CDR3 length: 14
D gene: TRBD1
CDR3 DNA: TGTGCCAGCAGTTTGGGGACAGGCTTGTCTGGCTACACCTTC
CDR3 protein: CASSLGTGLSGYTF

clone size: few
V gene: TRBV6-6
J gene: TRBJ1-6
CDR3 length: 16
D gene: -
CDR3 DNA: TGTGCCAGCAGTTACGGAGGACAGCTTTATAATTCACCCCTCCACTTT
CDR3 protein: CASSYGGQLYNSPLHF

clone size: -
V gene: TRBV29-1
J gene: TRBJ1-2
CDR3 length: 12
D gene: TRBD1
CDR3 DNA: TGCAGCGTTTCGGGACAGGACTATGGCTACACCTTC
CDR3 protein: CSVSGQDYGYTF

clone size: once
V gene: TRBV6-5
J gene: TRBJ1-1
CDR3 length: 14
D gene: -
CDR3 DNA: TGTGCCAGCAGTAAGGGGTTACGGAACACTGAAGCTTTCTTT
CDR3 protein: CASSKGLRNTEAFF

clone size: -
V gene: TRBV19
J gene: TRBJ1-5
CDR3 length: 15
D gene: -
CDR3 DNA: TGTGCCAGTAGTGGGGGGCTTTTTATTGATCAGCCCCAGCATTTT
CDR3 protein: CASSGGLFIDQPQHF

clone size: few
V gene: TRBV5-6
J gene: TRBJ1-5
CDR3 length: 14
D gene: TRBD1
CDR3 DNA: TGTGCCAGCAGCCTTGGACAGGGAGGCCAGCCCCAGCATTTT
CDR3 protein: CASSLGQGGQPQHF

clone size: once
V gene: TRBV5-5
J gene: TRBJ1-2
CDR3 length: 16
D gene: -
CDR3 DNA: TGTGCCAGCAGCTTGGGAGGGTCCGGAACTGCCTATGGCTACACCTTC
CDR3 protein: CASSLGGSGTAYGYTF

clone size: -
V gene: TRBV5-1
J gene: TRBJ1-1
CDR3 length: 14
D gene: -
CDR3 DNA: TGCGCCAGCAACTCCGCGGGTTTTGACACTGAAGCTTTCTTT
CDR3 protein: CASNSAGFDTEAFF

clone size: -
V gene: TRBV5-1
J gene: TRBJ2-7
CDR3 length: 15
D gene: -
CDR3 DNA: TGCGCCAGCAGCGGGGGCACAGCATTTTCCTACGAGCAGTACTTC
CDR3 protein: CASSGGTAFSYEQYF

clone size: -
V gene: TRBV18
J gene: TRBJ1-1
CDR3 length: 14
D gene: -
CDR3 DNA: TGTGCCAGCTACGACACGCTAGACAGGTGGGGAGCTTTCTTT
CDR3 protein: CASYDTLDRWGAFF

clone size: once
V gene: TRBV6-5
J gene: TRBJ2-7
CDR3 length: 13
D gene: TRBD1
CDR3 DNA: TGTGCCAGCAGTAGAGACAGGGGAGGCGAGCAGTACTTC
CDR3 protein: CASSRDRGGEQYF

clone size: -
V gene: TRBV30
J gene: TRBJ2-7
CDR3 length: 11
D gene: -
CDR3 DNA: TGTGCCTGGAGAAGCAGCTACGAGCAGTACTTC
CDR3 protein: CAWRSSYEQYF

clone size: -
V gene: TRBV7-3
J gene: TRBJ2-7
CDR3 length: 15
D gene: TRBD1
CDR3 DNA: TGTGCCAGCAGCCCGGGACAGACTCGGGTTTACGAGCAGTACTTC
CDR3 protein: CASSPGQTRVYEQYF

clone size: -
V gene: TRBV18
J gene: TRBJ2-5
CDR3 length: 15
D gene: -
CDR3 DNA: TGTGCCAGCTCACCCCCATCTGCTAACCAAGAGACCCAGTACTTC
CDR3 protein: CASSPPSANQETQYF

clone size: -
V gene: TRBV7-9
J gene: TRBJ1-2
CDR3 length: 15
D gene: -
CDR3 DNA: TGTGCCAGCAGCTCGGGACTCCTAGGGGCCAGTGGCTATACCTTC
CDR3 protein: CASSSGLLGASGYTF

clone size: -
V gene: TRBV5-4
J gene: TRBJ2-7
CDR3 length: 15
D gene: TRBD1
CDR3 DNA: TGTGCCAGCAGCTTGGGTGGACAGGGCTCCTACGAGCAGTACTTC
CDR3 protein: CASSLGGQGSYEQYF

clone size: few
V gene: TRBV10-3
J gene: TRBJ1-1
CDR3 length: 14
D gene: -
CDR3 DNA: TGTGCCATCAGTGAGCGGGGTCGGAGCACTGAAGCTTTCTTT
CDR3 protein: CAISERGRSTEAFF

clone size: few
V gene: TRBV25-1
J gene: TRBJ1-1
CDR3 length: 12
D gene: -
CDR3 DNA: TGTGCCAGCAGTGAAGGGTGGAATGAAGCTTTCTTT
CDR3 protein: CASSEGWNEAFF

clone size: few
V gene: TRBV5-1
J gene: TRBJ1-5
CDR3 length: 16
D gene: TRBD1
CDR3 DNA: TGCGCCAGCAGCCTAGACAGGGGTGAAGGCAATCAGCCCCAGCATTTT
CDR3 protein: CASSLDRGEGNQPQHF